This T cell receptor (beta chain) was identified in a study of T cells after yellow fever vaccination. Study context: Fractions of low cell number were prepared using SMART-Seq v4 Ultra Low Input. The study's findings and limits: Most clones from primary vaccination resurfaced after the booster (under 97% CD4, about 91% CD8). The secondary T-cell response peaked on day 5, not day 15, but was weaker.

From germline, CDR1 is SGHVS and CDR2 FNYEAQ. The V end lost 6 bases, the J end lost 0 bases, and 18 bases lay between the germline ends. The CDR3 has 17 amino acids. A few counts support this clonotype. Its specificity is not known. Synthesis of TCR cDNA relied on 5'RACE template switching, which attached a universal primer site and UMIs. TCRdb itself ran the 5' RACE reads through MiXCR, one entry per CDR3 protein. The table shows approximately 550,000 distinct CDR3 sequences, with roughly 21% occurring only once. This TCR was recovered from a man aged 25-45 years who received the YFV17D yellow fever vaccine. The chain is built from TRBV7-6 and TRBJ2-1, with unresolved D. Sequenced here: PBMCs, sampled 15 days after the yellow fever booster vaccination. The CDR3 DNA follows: TGTGCCAGCAGACTCTACACGGCCGAAAGCTCCTACAATGAGCAGTTCTTC. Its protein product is CASRLYTAESSYNEQFF.